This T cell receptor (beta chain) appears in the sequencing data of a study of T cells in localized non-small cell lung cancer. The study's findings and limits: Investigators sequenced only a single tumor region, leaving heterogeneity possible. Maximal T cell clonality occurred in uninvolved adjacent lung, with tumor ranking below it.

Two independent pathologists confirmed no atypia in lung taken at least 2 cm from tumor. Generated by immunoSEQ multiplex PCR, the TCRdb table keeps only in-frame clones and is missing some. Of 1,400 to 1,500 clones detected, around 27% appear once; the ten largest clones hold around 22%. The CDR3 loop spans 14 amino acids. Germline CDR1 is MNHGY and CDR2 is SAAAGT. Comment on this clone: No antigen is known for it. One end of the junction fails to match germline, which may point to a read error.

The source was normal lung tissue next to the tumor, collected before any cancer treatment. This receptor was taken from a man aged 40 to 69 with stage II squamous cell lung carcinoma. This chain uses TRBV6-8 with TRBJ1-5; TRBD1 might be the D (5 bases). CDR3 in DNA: TGTGCCAGCACCTCGGACACCGCCAATCGGCCCCAGCATTTT. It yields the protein CASTSDTANRPQHF.